The clone carrying this T cell receptor beta chain came up a few times. The germline V gene has CDR1 SGHTA and CDR2 FQGNSA. The CDR3 runs 14 residues. V dropped 2 bases and J dropped 1 base, with 8 bases sitting between them. Unique molecular identifiers featured in how the TCRbeta library was prepared. From the PCR reads, TCRdb called clonotypes with MiXCR, one entry per CDR3 protein. The table records roughly 350,000 distinct CDR3 sequences, 10% of them present only once. This sample was included in a study of T-cell reconstitution after alpha-beta-depleted transplantation in children. The specimen was PBMCs from the stem cell graft donor, collected from the stem cell graft. V is TRBV7-2 and J is TRBJ2-5, with unresolved D. This TCR came from a human donor who donated a stem cell graft to a child with acute lymphoblastic leukemia. This chain's CDR3 is CASSLTTLQETQYF. Written as DNA, the CDR3 is TGTGCCAGCAGCTTAACGACGCTCCAAGAGACCCAGTACTTC.